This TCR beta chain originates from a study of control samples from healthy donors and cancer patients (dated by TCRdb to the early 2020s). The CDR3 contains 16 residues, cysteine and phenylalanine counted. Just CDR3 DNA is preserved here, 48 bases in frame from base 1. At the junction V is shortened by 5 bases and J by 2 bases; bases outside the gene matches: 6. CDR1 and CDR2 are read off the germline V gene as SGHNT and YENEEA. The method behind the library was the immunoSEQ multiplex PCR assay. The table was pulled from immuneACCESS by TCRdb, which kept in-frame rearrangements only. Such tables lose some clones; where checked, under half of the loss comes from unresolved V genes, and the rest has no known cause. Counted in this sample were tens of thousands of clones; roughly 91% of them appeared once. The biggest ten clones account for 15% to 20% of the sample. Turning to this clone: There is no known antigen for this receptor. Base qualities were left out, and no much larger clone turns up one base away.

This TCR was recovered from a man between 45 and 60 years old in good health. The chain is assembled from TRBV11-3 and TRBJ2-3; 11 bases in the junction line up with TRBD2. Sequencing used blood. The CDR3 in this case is CASSARLAGPTDTQYF. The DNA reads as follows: TGTGCCAGCAGCGCAAGACTAGCGGGGCCCACAGATACGCAGTATTTT.